Shown below are 3 T cell receptor beta chains from a single sample sequenced in a study of PD-1 blockade in classical Hodgkin lymphoma. In every patient, relapse followed autologous stem cell transplantation, while exposure to brentuximab vedotin differed. TCRdb keeps only in-frame clones here, not all; method: immunoSEQ multiplex PCR. The sample has 80,000 to 100,000 clones; roughly 80% are singletons. The sequencing here drew on peripheral blood mononuclear cells (PBMCs), taken before the second cycle of nivolumab. These TCRs come from a human donor with classical Hodgkin lymphoma.

V gene TRBV20-1 combines with J gene TRBJ2-5; D gene ambiguous. The V gene lost 6 bases and the J gene lost 5 bases, with 10 bases spanning the gap. The germline CDR1 and CDR2 sequences are DFQATT and SNEGSKA (reference sequence). CDR3 size: 11 residues. CDR3 DNA: TGCAGTGCACCCCTAGGCGAGACCCAGTACTTC. Residues: CSAPLGETQYF.

The CDR3 protein is CASSLVYGYTF. The CDR3 DNA reads TGTGCCAGCTCCCTTGTCTATGGCTACACCTTC. The rearrangement joins TRBV6-5 to TRBJ1-2, with D unclear. From germline, CDR1 is MNHEY and CDR2 SVGAGI. The CDR3 loop spans 11 amino acids. Trimming stripped 8 bases from V and 4 bases from J, with 8 bases between.

The rearrangement uses TRBV5-1 and TRBJ1-2; 10 bases are shared with TRBD1. CDR1 is SGHRS and CDR2 is YFSETQ in the germline V gene. The CDR3 runs 13 residues. The J segment lost 8 bases and the V segment lost 2 bases, leaving 3 bases of the junction unmatched. In nucleotides, the CDR3 is TGCGCCAGCAGCTTTGGACAGGGGGAGGGCTACACCTTC. Translated, it gives CASSFGQGEGYTF. The whole variable domain, filled in from reference TRBV5-1 and TRBJ1-2, reads KAGVTQTPRYLIKTRGQQVTLSCSPISGHRSVSWYQQTPGQGLQFLFEYFSETQRNKGNFPGRFSGRQFSNSRSEMNVSTLELGDSALYLCASSFGQGEGYTFGSGTRLTVV.